This T cell receptor (beta chain) was recorded in a study of cytomegalovirus exposure and HLA in healthy donors. On the study more broadly: The Caucasian-associated ancestry cluster contained 81% of the approximately 420 genotyped donors. Study-level points and caveats: The majority of CMV-associated TCR beta chains were reported as apparently HLA-restricted in a later analysis. TCR beta chains associated with HLA were, in a later analysis, more clonally expanded than equally common others. Per a later analysis, 16,951 TCR beta sequences showed association with HLA alleles at 0.05 false discovery rate.

The table lists this clone with a few counts. Its target is unknown. In the PCR, 60 Vbeta and 13 Jbeta primers were used. Clones were read by immunoSEQ multiplex PCR, and TCRdb kept only the in-frame ones, dropping some. Of 120,000 to 150,000 clones in the sample, 61% were seen once. The source of this sequence is a male donor in good health and CMV-seronegative. Sequencing was done on a sample of PBMCs.

CDR3: CASSTAGNNQPQHF. CDR3 in DNA: TGTGCCAGCAGCACCGCAGGGAACAATCAGCCCCAGCATTTT. The rearrangement links TRBV11-1 to TRBJ1-5, with D perhaps matching TRBD1 (5 bases). The CDR3 consists of 14 residues. V was cut by 5 bases and J by 3 bases, with 11 bases left in between. CDR1 SGHAT and CDR2 FQDESV come from the germline V gene (reference sequence).